One sample yielded the 31 T cell receptor beta chains listed below, sequenced in a study of blood T cell repertoires in COVID-19. Sequencing was performed with immunoSEQ multiplex PCR; in TCRdb, only in-frame clones are kept and a portion is missing. Of about 220,000 clones in the sample, approximately 80% were seen once. The sequencing sample was made of peripheral blood. All receptors come from an older woman who had recovered from COVID-19.

This clone was detected only once. The chain couples TRBV30 to TRBJ1-4; TRBD1 aligns across 7 bases. The length of the CDR3 is 14 residues. Trimming at V came to 4 bases and at J to 7 bases, leaving 9 bases not matched to a gene. Germline loops: CDR1 GTSNPN, CDR2 SVGIG (reference sequence). DNA of the CDR3: TGTGCCTGGACTCGTGGGACAGCGCTTGAAAAACTGTTTTTT. Amino acid sequence: CAWTRGTALEKLFF.

This chain uses TRBV5-4 with TRBJ2-3; D gene ambiguous. The CDR3 runs 12 residues. Germline CDR1 and CDR2: SGHNT and YYREEE (reference sequence). V was cut by 4 bases and J by 4 bases, with 7 bases left in between. CDR3 region: CASSPAADTQYF. The CDR3 bases are TGTGCCAGCAGCCCTGCGGCAGATACGCAGTATTTT. The full variable domain, rest sourced from reference TRBV5-4 and TRBJ2-3, is ETGVTQSPTHLIKTRGQQVTLRCSSQSGHNTVSWYQQALGQGPQFIFQYYREEENGRGNFPPRFSGLQFPNYSSELNVNALELDDSALYLCASSPAADTQYFGPGTRLTVL.

This chain connects TRBV5-5 to TRBJ2-3; D ambiguous. The CDR3 runs to 15 residues. Deletions cut 3 bases from V and 0 bases from J, with 11 bases between. Germline V gives CDR1 SGHKS, CDR2 YYEKEE (reference sequence). CDR3 sequence reads: CASSSGTGSTDTQYF. The CDR3 bases are TGTGCCAGCAGCTCCGGCACCGGGAGCACAGATACGCAGTATTTT.

The chain uses TRBV2 and TRBJ1-2, with 11 bases fitting TRBD1. The germline CDR1 and CDR2 sequences are SNHLY and FYNNEI. This CDR3 has 17 amino acids. The V and J ends lost 5 bases and 3 bases, in that order; junction bases with no gene match: 11. The CDR3 bases are TGTGCCAGCAGTCCCGCGGGACAGGGGGTTATTGACTATGGCTACACCTTC. Translating it yields CASSPAGQGVIDYGYTF. The whole variable domain, filled in from reference TRBV2 and TRBJ1-2, reads EPEVTQTPSHQVTQMGQEVILRCVPISNHLYFYWYRQILGQKVEFLVSFYNNEISEKSEIFDDQFSVERPDGSNFTLKIRSTKLEDSAMYFCASSPAGQGVIDYGYTFGSGTRLTVV.

The chain couples TRBV6-6 to TRBJ2-7; 7 bases match TRBD1. Trimming at V came to 4 bases and at J to 6 bases, leaving 12 bases not matched to a gene. The CDR3 runs to 15 residues. The V gene's germline CDR1 is MNHNY and CDR2 SVGAGI (reference sequence). The CDR3 coding sequence is TGTGCCAGCAGTTCCGCGGAACAGGGGTTTGCCGAGCAGTACTTC. Encoded protein: CASSSAEQGFAEQYF.

The CDR3 bases are TGCAGTGCGAGTCCGGGACAGGGCACTGAAGCTTTCTTT. This translates into CSASPGQGTEAFF. The chain uses TRBV20-1 and TRBJ1-1, with 9 bases lining up with TRBD1. The CDR3 is 13 residues long. Germline trimming cut 6 bases from V and 4 bases from J; bases unmatched to any gene: 6. CDR1 is DFQATT, CDR2 SNEGSKA, per germline (reference sequence).

The gene calls are TRBV18 and TRBJ2-3, with a possible D match to TRBD1 (6 bases). The CDR3 is made up of 16 amino acids. Trimming cost V 0 bases and J 1 base, with 11 bases left between them. Germline values: CDR1 KGHSH, CDR2 LQKENI. The CDR3 loop is CASSPPGRGGTDTQYF. CDR3 bases: TGTGCCAGCTCACCACCGGGCAGGGGTGGCACAGATACGCAGTATTTT.

The rearrangement links TRBV28 to TRBJ1-4; TRBD1 matches at 8 bases. The junction had 11 bases not matched to a gene; V was cut back by 6 bases and J by 8 bases. Germline V CDR1 and CDR2: MDHEN, SYDVKM. The CDR3 loop spans 15 amino acids. The CDR3 region is CASRRQGAFREKLFF. In DNA form, the CDR3 reads TGTGCCAGCAGACGTCAGGGGGCCTTTAGGGAAAAACTGTTTTTT.

This chain joins TRBV30 and TRBJ2-3, with 11 positions matching TRBD2. J lost 1 base, V lost 4 bases, and 4 bases had no gene match. Per germline, CDR1 GTSNPN and CDR2 SVGIG (reference sequence). The CDR3 sequence is 15 residues long. CDR3 loop: CAWTLAGGGTDTQYF. The CDR3 DNA follows: TGTGCCTGGACTTTAGCGGGGGGGGGCACAGATACGCAGTATTTT.

V is TRBV4-1 and J is TRBJ1-2; 10 nucleotides agree with TRBD1. The CDR3 is made up of 17 amino acids. The junction had 10 bases not matched to a gene; V was cut back by 4 bases and J by 2 bases. Germline CDR1 reads MGHRA; CDR2 reads YSYEKL. The CDR3 nucleotides read TGCGCCAGCAGCCTGAGAACCGACAGGGGGCAGAACTATGGCTACACCTTC. Translated: CASSLRTDRGQNYGYTF.

V usage is TRBV19 and J usage is TRBJ2-7; 9 bases align to TRBD1. Germline assignment: CDR1 LNHDA and CDR2 SQIVND (reference sequence). The CDR3 runs to 20 residues. The V gene end was trimmed by 0 bases and the J gene end by 1 base; junction bases not matched to a gene: 16. The CDR3: CASSIDLPGQGRLGSYEQYF. The CDR3 DNA reads TGTGCCAGTAGTATAGACCTGCCGGGACAGGGAAGGTTGGGGTCCTACGAGCAGTACTTC.

The V gene is TRBV9, the J gene TRBJ1-2, with a tentative D call TRBD1 (5 bases). Germline V CDR1 and CDR2: SGDLS, YYNGEE. The CDR3 contains 13 residues. Trimming pared 0 bases from V and 7 bases from J, leaving 10 bases between. CDR3 nucleotide sequence: TGTGCCAGCAGCGTAGAAGGGGTTGTTGGCTACACCTTC. This codes for CASSVEGVVGYTF.

J is TRBJ1-2 and V is TRBV11-2; no clear D gene. CDR3 size: 14 residues. Trimming took off 5 bases at V and 5 bases at J, with 15 bases between the two ends. Germline assignment: CDR1 SGHAT and CDR2 FQNNGV. In DNA, the CDR3 is TGTGCCAGCAGCCCCCGAGGTCCGAGTTATGGCTACACCTTC. Protein sequence: CASSPRGPSYGYTF.

The chain links TRBV5-4 to TRBJ2-7; unclear D gene. The CDR3 spans 15 residues. Germline V lookup: CDR1 SGHNT, CDR2 YYREEE (reference sequence). V gave up 0 bases and J gave up 2 bases, with 12 bases separating them. This CDR3 is CASSLVSGETYEQYF. The CDR3 coding sequence is TGTGCCAGCAGCTTGGTTTCAGGCGAGACCTACGAGCAGTACTTC.

This clone was seen a few times. V gene TRBV4-2 combines with J gene TRBJ1-1, with a tentative D call TRBD1 (5 bases). V was shortened by 1 base and J by 0 bases, with 6 bases between the two germline ends. Germline V gives CDR1 LGHNA, CDR2 YNFKEQ. The CDR3 runs 14 residues. In DNA form, the CDR3 reads TGTGCCAGCAGCCAAGCGGGGGTGAACACTGAAGCTTTCTTT. It specifies CASSQAGVNTEAFF.

The chain has TRBV15 and TRBJ2-2; D is perhaps TRBD2 (6 bases). The CDR3 has 16 amino acids. Trimming took off 1 base at V and 5 bases at J, with 14 bases between the two ends. Germline CDR1 reads LNHNV; CDR2 reads YYDKDF (reference sequence). CDR3 region: CATSRVGGIRTGELFF. In DNA form, the CDR3 reads TGTGCCACCAGCAGAGTAGGAGGGATAAGAACCGGGGAGCTGTTTTTT.

The genes are TRBV30 and TRBJ1-5, with 7 nucleotides matching TRBD1. Unmatched junction bases numbered 2, after V lost 0 bases and J lost 6 bases. This CDR3 has 13 amino acids. Germline V CDR1 and CDR2: GTSNPN, SVGIG (reference sequence). As DNA, the CDR3 is TGTGCCTGGAGTGTAGCAGGGGGTCAGCCCCAGCATTTT. Its protein product is CAWSVAGGQPQHF.

This clone showed up just a few times. The V and J genes are TRBV14 and TRBJ2-7; D is perhaps TRBD1 (6 bases). The germline V and J ends were trimmed by 1 base and 4 bases, with 14 bases remaining between them. The length of the CDR3 is 15 residues. Germline CDR1 and CDR2: SGHDN and FVKESK. CDR3: CASSQGAARGYEQYF. CDR3 DNA sequence: TGTGCCAGCAGCCAAGGGGCGGCCAGGGGTTACGAGCAGTACTTC.

The chain combines TRBV7-6 with TRBJ2-3; 11 bases fit TRBD2. Unmatched junction bases numbered 4, after V lost 0 bases and J lost 5 bases. The CDR3 spans 16 residues. Germline lookup yields CDR1 SGHVS and CDR2 FNYEAQ. DNA for the CDR3: TGTGCCAGCAGCTTAGCTAGCGGGGGGGCTGGAGATACGCAGTATTTT. Amino acids: CASSLASGGAGDTQYF.

Details on this clone: Likely a read error: the CDR3 ends without its conserved phenylalanine or tryptophan. Because the CDR3's place on the DNA is in doubt, the DNA is left out and the CDR3 is given as listed by TCRdb. The chain is built from TRBV27 and TRBJ1-2. Germline V gene data show CDR1 as MNHEY and CDR2 as SMNVEV (reference sequence). The CDR3 has 9 residues if both end residues are counted. This CDR3 is CASSLDDSL.

This rearrangement joins TRBV15 to TRBJ2-2; D might be TRBD1 (6 bases). Germline lookup yields CDR1 LNHNV and CDR2 YYDKDF (reference sequence). CDR3 length equals 11 residues. The V gene lost 8 bases and the J gene lost 6 bases, with 7 bases spanning the gap. CDR3 sequence: CATGGPGELFF. The DNA for the CDR3 is TGTGCCACCGGGGGCCCCGGGGAGCTGTTTTTT. Based on the CDR3 plus reference TRBV15 and TRBJ2-2, the full variable domain is DAMVIQNPRYQVTQFGKPVTLSCSQTLNHNVMYWYQQKSSQAPKLLFHYYDKDFNNEADTPDNFQSRRPNTSFCFLDIRSPGLGDTAMYLCATGGPGELFFGEGSRLTVL.

The chain employs TRBV20-1 and TRBJ2-2, with TRBD2 identical over 10 bases. Germline-derived CDR1 and CDR2 are DFQATT and SNEGSKA (reference sequence). J lost 6 bases, V lost 6 bases, and 7 bases had no gene match. The CDR3 runs 14 residues. The CDR3 protein is CSASRTSGAGELFF. The CDR3 region has the DNA TGCAGTGCGAGTAGGACTAGCGGAGCCGGGGAGCTGTTTTTT.

V usage is TRBV19 and J usage is TRBJ1-1; no clear D. Per germline, CDR1 LNHDA and CDR2 SQIVND (reference sequence). This CDR3 is 11 amino acids long. Trimming removed 7 bases at V and 5 bases at J, with 8 bases between. The CDR3 protein is CASTRRTEAFF. The CDR3, as DNA: TGTGCCAGTACCCGCCGGACTGAAGCTTTCTTT.

This clone was seen a single time. The gene calls are TRBV19 and TRBJ2-3; TRBD2 matches at 7 bases. The germline V gene encodes CDR1 LNHDA and CDR2 SQIVND (reference sequence). V trimming: 3 bases; J trimming: 3 bases; junction bases outside the gene matches: 6. The CDR3 is 15 amino acids. CDR3 coding DNA: TGTGCCAGTAGTATCGACGGGGGGACTACAGATACGCAGTATTTT. This encodes CASSIDGGTTDTQYF.

This clone was seen more than once but under ten times. The chain links TRBV29-1 to TRBJ2-7; TRBD1 aligns across 7 bases. Losses at the gene ends were 6 bases for V and 3 bases for J; bases not matched to a gene: 5. Germline V gene sequence: CDR1 SQVTM, CDR2 ANQGSEA. The CDR3 spans 12 residues. Here the CDR3 reads CSVSRDSYEQYF. The CDR3 DNA follows: TGCAGCGTGAGCCGGGACAGCTACGAGCAGTACTTC.

V and J are TRBV6-6 and TRBJ1-5; 10 bases map to TRBD1. This CDR3 spans 15 amino acids. The trim removed 0 bases at V and 11 bases at J, leaving 7 bases unmatched. Looked up from germline, CDR1 is MNHNY and CDR2 is SVGAGI (reference sequence). CDR3 sequence: CASSYSGQGLMSQHF. Written as DNA, the CDR3 is TGTGCCAGCAGTTACTCGGGACAGGGGTTAATGTCCCAGCATTTT.

This chain uses TRBV27 with TRBJ1-3; D not certain. The CDR3 runs 16 residues. V dropped 3 bases and J dropped 0 bases, with 12 bases sitting between them. Germline V gene lookup returns CDR1 MNHEY and CDR2 SMNVEV (reference sequence). CDR3 nucleotide sequence: TGTGCCAGCAGTTTGAATAGCTTGGGCTCTGGAAACACCATATATTTT. It yields the protein CASSLNSLGSGNTIYF.

The sample holds one count of this clone. The CDR3 loop reads CASSLVGQETQYF. DNA for the CDR3: TGTGCCAGCAGCTTGGTTGGGCAGGAGACCCAGTACTTC. The J gene is TRBJ2-5, the V gene TRBV5-5, with D unclear. V shed 0 bases and J shed 5 bases, with 8 bases lying between them. This CDR3 contains 13 residues. Per germline, CDR1 SGHKS and CDR2 YYEKEE (reference sequence).

V is TRBV7-9 and J is TRBJ2-7; TRBD1 matches at 7 bases. CDR1 and CDR2 (germline): SEHNR, FQNEAQ (reference sequence). There are 16 residues in the CDR3. V shed 2 bases and J 5 bases; nucleotides not matched to a gene: 12. As DNA, the CDR3 is TGTGCCAGCAGCTTATTTCAGACAGGGAGATCCCACGAGCAGTACTTC. Translated: CASSLFQTGRSHEQYF.

The chain is built from TRBV7-8 and TRBJ1-3; TRBD1 matches 11 bases. Looked up from germline, CDR1 is SGHVS and CDR2 is FQNEAQ. The junction had 11 bases not matched to a gene; V was cut back by 5 bases and J by 5 bases. This CDR3 comprises 17 residues. The DNA of the CDR3 is TGTGCCAGCAGCCCAGGACAGGGGGCTTGGCGTAGAAACACCATATATTTT. Amino acid sequence: CASSPGQGAWRRNTIYF.

The chain links TRBV4-1 to TRBJ1-4; TRBD1 might be the D (5 bases). This CDR3 has 17 amino acids. Trimming stripped 0 bases from V and 3 bases from J, with 14 bases between. The V gene's germline CDR1 is MGHRA and CDR2 YSYEKL. The CDR3 spells CASSQDSGGMANEKLFF. DNA for the CDR3: TGCGCCAGCAGCCAAGATAGTGGGGGGATGGCTAATGAAAAACTGTTTTTT.